The T cell receptor (beta chain) described here comes from a study of T cell responses to AZD1222 COVID-19 vaccine. Overall study findings and caveats: Females outnumbered males among donors, who were mostly white British; clonal diversity was possibly underestimated. Vaccination with two AZD1222 doses was followed by a rise in Spike-specific TCR breadth and depth. As reported, nearly half of all spike-specific TCRs target variant regions that are unmutated.

This clone was observed a handful of times. Its antigen remains unknown. Germline V CDR1 and CDR2: SGHNT, YENEEA. Trimming took 4 bases from V and 8 from J; bases not matched to a gene: 7. The CDR3 runs to 13 residues. Using immunoSEQ multiplex PCR, the repertoire was profiled, and TCRdb retains in-frame clones only, with some absent. In the table there are about 130,000 clones, roughly nine tenths of which are singletons. The genes are TRBV11-3 and TRBJ1-2; 7 positions agree with TRBD1. The material was peripheral blood, obtained 28 days after the second AZD1222 dose. The sequence came from an adult who received the AZD1222 COVID-19 vaccine. CDR3 nucleotide sequence: TGTGCCAGCAGCTACGAACAGGGGAGAGGCTACACCTTC. This encodes CASSYEQGRGYTF.